This TCR beta chain was observed in a study of shared clonotypes between healthy human individuals. Trimming shortened V by 8 bases and J by 5 bases, and 18 bases separated the two germline ends. The germline V gene encodes CDR1 MGHDK and CDR2 SYGVNS. The CDR3 extends over 15 amino acids. Method: immunoSEQ multiplex PCR; TCRdb's copy keeps in-frame clones and lacks some. The table lists roughly 700,000 clones, under 80% of them singletons. The V gene is TRBV25-1, the J gene TRBJ2-2, with D possibly called TRBD1 or TRBD2 (6 bases each). This receptor was taken from a woman aged 25 to 39 in good health. Input material: memory CD4+ T cells sorted from blood. Specified subset: CD45RA-negative fraction. The CDR3 spells CASGAGGGRTGELFF. The CDR3 DNA is TGTGCCAGCGGGGCCGGAGGGGGTCGAACCGGGGAGCTGTTTTTT.